The 5 T cell receptor beta chains listed next were all sequenced from one sample in a study of blood T cells in healthy people across ages. A sample-barcoded 5' primer and a J-beta primer mix were used in a second PCR of roughly 7 to 11 cycles. In TCRdb, the 5' RACE reads were re-called with MiXCR into one record per CDR3 protein. The sample contains hundreds of thousands of distinct CDR3 sequences, approximately 25% of which appear only once. The sample was also linked to a second study, of T cells of mothers and their children.

Sequencing was performed on blood. These receptors were taken from a boy aged 10-17 years in good health.

The chain carries TRBV7-3 and TRBJ2-2; 7 nucleotides agree with TRBD1. From germline, CDR1 is SGHTA and CDR2 FQGTGA. V lost 4 bases, J lost 3 bases, and 5 bases stayed unmatched. CDR3 length: 15 residues. CDR3 sequence: CASSSGTEYTGELFF. The DNA for the CDR3 is TGTGCCAGCAGCTCCGGGACAGAGTACACCGGGGAGCTGTTTTTT.

The J gene is TRBJ2-2, the V gene TRBV7-9; no firm D call. There are 9 residues in the CDR3. Trimming shortened V by 8 bases and J by 6 bases, and 1 base separated the two germline ends. The germline V gene encodes CDR1 SEHNR and CDR2 FQNEAQ (reference sequence). Written as DNA, the CDR3 is TGTGCCAGCGCCGGGGAGCTGTTTTTT. Translating it yields CASAGELFF.

The chain links TRBV5-4 to TRBJ2-5; 9 bases are a match to TRBD2. The DNA end favors TRBJ2-7, so the J call may be wrong. CDR3 length equals 15 residues. Germline lookup yields CDR1 SGHNT and CDR2 YYREEE (reference sequence). CDR3 sequence (DNA): TGTGCCAGCAGCTTGCCTAGCGGGGTCATTTACGAGCAGTACTTC. It is translated as CASSLPSGVIYEQYF.

Many counts were recorded for this clonotype. CDR3 protein: CASSPGTGWSQETQYF. CDR3 sequence (DNA): TGTGCCAGCTCACCAGGGACAGGGTGGTCGCAAGAGACCCAGTACTTC. The rearrangement uses TRBV18 and TRBJ2-5, with 9 nucleotides matching TRBD1. CDR1 and CDR2 from the germline V gene are KGHSH and LQKENI. This CDR3 spans 16 amino acids. V shed 2 bases and J 2 bases; nucleotides not matched to a gene: 6.

This clonotype was observed a few times. The chain links TRBV6-5 to TRBJ1-5; the D gene is possibly TRBD1 (5 bases). Germline lookup yields CDR1 MNHEY and CDR2 SVGAGI. V gave up 6 bases and J gave up 7 bases, with 16 bases separating them. The CDR3 has 14 residues. CDR3 residues: CASSPTGLGQPQHF. CDR3 DNA sequence: TGTGCCAGCAGCCCCACAGGCCTCGGGCAGCCCCAGCATTTT.